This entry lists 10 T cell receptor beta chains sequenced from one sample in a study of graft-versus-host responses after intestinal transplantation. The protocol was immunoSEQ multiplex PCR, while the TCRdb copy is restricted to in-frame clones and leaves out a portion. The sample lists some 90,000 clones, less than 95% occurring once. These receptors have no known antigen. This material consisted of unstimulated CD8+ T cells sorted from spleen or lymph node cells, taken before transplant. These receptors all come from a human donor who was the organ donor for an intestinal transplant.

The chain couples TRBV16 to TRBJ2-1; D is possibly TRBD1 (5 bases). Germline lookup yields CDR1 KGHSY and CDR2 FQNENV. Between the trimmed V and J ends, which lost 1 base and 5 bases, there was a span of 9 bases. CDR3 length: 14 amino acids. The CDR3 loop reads CASSQFSGNNEQFF. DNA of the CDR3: TGTGCCAGCAGCCAATTTTCAGGGAACAATGAGCAGTTCTTC.

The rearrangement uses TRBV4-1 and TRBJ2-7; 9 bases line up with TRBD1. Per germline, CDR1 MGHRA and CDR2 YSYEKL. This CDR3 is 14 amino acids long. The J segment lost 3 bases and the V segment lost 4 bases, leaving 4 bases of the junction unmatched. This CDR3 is CASSPPGQGYEQYF. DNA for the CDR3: TGCGCCAGCAGCCCTCCGGGACAGGGCTACGAGCAGTACTTC.

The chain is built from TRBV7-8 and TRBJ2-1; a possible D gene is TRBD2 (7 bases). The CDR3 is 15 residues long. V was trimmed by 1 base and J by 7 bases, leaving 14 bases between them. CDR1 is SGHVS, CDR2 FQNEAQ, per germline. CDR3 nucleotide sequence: TGTGCCAGCAGCTTAGGGCGGGGGCTCTGGAATGAGCAGTTCTTC. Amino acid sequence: CASSLGRGLWNEQFF.

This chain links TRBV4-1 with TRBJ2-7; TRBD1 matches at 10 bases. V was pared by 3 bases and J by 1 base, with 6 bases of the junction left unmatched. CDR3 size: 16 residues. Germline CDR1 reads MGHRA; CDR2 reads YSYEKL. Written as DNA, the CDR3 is TGCGCCAGCAGCCATTTACCGGGACAGGGGTCCTACGAGCAGTACTTC. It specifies CASSHLPGQGSYEQYF.

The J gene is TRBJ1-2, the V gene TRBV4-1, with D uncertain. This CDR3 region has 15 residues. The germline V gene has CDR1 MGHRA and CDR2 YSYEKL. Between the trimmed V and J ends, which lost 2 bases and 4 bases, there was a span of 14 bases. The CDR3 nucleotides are TGCGCCAGCAGCCAAAACTCCTCCCGTGTCTATGGCTACACCTTC. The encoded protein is CASSQNSSRVYGYTF.

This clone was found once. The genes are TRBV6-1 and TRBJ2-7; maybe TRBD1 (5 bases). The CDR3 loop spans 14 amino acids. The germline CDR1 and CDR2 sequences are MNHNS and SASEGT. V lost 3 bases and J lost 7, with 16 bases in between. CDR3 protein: CASSEQGGDGEQYF. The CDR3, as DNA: TGTGCCAGCAGTGAGCAGGGTGGGGATGGAGAGCAGTACTTC.

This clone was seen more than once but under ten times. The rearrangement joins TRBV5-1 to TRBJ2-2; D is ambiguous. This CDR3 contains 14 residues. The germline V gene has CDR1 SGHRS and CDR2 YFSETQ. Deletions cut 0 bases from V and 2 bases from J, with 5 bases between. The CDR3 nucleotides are TGCGCCAGCAGCTTGGAGCCAAACACCGGGGAGCTGTTTTTT. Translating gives CASSLEPNTGELFF.

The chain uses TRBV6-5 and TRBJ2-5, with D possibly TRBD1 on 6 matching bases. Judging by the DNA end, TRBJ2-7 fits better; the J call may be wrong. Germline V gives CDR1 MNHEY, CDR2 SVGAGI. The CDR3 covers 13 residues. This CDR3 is CASSPTGFHEQYF. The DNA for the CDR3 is TGTGCCAGCAGCCCCACAGGGTTCCACGAGCAGTACTTC.

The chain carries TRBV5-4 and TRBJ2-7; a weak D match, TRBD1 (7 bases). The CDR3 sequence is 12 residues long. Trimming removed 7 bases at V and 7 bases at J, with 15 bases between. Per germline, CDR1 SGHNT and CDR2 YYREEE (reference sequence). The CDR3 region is CASSSGGGEQYF. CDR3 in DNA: TGTGCCAGCTCCTCAGGGGGAGGAGAGCAGTACTTC.

The CDR3 DNA reads TGTGCCATGCCTAGCGGGGGGGGCTACAATGAGCAGTTCTTC. Residues: CAMPSGGGYNEQFF. The chain couples TRBV7-9 to TRBJ2-1; 12 bases match TRBD2. The V segment lost 10 bases and the J segment 3 bases; nucleotides outside the gene matches: 4. The germline gives CDR1 SEHNR, CDR2 FQNEAQ (reference sequence). The CDR3 sequence is 14 residues long.